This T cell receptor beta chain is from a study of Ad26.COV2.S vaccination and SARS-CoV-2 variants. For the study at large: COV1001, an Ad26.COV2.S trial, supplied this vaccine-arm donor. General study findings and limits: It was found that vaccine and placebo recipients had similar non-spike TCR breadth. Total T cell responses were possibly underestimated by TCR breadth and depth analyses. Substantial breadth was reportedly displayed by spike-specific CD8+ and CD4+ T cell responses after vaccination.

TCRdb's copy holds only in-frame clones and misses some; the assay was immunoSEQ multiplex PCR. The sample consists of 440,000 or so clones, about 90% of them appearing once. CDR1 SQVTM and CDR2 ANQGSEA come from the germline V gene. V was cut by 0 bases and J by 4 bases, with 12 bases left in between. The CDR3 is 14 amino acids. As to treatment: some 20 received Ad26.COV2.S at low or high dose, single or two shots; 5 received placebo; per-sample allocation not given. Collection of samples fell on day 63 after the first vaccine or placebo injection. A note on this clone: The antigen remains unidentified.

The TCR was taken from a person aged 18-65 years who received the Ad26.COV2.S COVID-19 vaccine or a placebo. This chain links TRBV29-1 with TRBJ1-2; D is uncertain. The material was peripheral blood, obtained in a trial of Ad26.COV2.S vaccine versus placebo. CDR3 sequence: CSVEDLRNPYGYTF. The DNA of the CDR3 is TGCAGCGTTGAAGACCTCAGGAATCCCTATGGCTACACCTTC.